These T cell receptor beta chains were read from a single sample in a study of shared clonotypes between healthy human individuals. TCRdb's copy holds only in-frame clones and misses some; the assay was immunoSEQ multiplex PCR. The sample shows about 450,000 clones, about 85% of them seen only once. Sequenced material: PBMCs. The origin of the receptors is a woman in her thirties or forties in good health. Some clones in this sample may be carry-over from other donors' samples. The CDR3 runs from the conserved cysteine through the conserved F or W. D genes are given only for firm matches. The listing skips clone size in some rows; elsewhere it reads once, few, many or a size class.

TRBV4-1	TRBJ2-7	-	15	-	TGCGCCAGCAGCCAAGATCAGGGTCGAACCTACGAGCAGTACTTC	CASSQDQGRTYEQYF
TRBV11-1	TRBJ2-2	-	17	TRBD2	TGTGCCAGCAGCCGACCGGGACTAGCGGGAGTTTACGGGGAGCTGTTTTTT	CASSRPGLAGVYGELFF
TRBV5-1	TRBJ2-3	-	15	-	TGCGCCAGCAGCCCCCCGGCGACCGACACAGATACGCAGTATTTT	CASSPPATDTDTQYF
TRBV18	TRBJ2-3	-	15	TRBD2	TGTGCCAGCTCACCCGGACTAGCGGGAGTAGATACGCAGTATTTT	CASSPGLAGVDTQYF
TRBV7-2	TRBJ2-2	-	15	TRBD2	TGTGCCAGCAGCCAAGGGCGGGAGTACACCGGGGAGCTGTTTTTT	CASSQGREYTGELFF
TRBV29-1	TRBJ1-4	-	13	-	TGCAGCGTTGAAGGGGGGGTCGTTGAAAAACTGTTTTTT	CSVEGGVVEKLFF
TRBV30	TRBJ1-2	few	12	-	TGTGCCTGGAGTGTTGTCAACTATGGCTACACCTTC	CAWSVVNYGYTF
TRBV28	TRBJ2-5	-	15	TRBD2	TGTGCCAGCAGTTTTCGTCTAGCGGGAGTGGAGACCCAGTACTTC	CASSFRLAGVETQYF
TRBV7-6	TRBJ2-4	-	13	-	TGTGCCAGCAGTTCGAGCCAGGGGAACATTCAGTACTTC	CASSSSQGNIQYF
TRBV29-1	TRBJ2-1	-	17	TRBD2	TGCAGCGCCCCCGGGCTAGCGGGAGGGTCGGGCTCGAATGAGCAGTTCTTC	CSAPGLAGGSGSNEQFF
TRBV9	TRBJ2-2	once	15	-	TGTGCCAGCAGCGTAGCTGGGGGGATGGCCGGGGAGCTGTTTTTT	CASSVAGGMAGELFF
TRBV6-1	TRBJ1-3	-	15	-	TGTGCCAGCAGTGAAGTAGCGGTCTCTGGAAACACCATATATTTT	CASSEVAVSGNTIYF
TRBV11-2	TRBJ1-6	-	14	-	TGTGCCAGCAGCTTACCAACCAGAAATTCACCCCTCCACTTT	CASSLPTRNSPLHF
TRBV5-5	TRBJ2-7	-	13	TRBD1	TGTGCCAGCCGGGGACAGGGATTCTACGAGCAGTACTTC	CASRGQGFYEQYF
TRBV21-1	TRBJ1-1	-	15	-	TGTGCCATCGTGGGTCAGTCTAGGACTAACACTGAAGCTTTCTTT	CAIVGQSRTNTEAFF
TRBV27	TRBJ2-4	-	13	-	TGTGCCAGCAGGGACACGGGATATAACATTCAGTACTTC	CASRDTGYNIQYF
TRBV5-1	TRBJ1-4	-	12	-	TGCGCCAGCAGACAGGGTGGTGAAAAACTGTTTTTT	CASRQGGEKLFF
TRBV28	TRBJ1-2	-	13	-	TGTGCCAGCACCTCCGGGACCAGCTATGGCTACACCTTC	CASTSGTSYGYTF
TRBV30	TRBJ2-7	-	13	-	TGTGCCTGGAGTGGGGGACGCTCCTACGAGCAGTACTTC	CAWSGGRSYEQYF
TRBV5-1	TRBJ2-2	-	18	-	TGCGCCAGCAGCCCCTCGTCCGCCAGCTTACTTTTGACCGGGGAGCTGTTTTTT	CASSPSSASLLLTGELFF
TRBV10-3	TRBJ1-2	-	16	-	TGTGCCATCAGTCCTAACCGGGACACTACTAACTATGGCTACACCTTC	CAISPNRDTTNYGYTF
TRBV28	TRBJ2-6	-	17	TRBD1	TGTGCCAGCAGTCTCGCAGGGGGATTGGCTGGGGCCAACGTCCTGACTTTC	CASSLAGGLAGANVLTF